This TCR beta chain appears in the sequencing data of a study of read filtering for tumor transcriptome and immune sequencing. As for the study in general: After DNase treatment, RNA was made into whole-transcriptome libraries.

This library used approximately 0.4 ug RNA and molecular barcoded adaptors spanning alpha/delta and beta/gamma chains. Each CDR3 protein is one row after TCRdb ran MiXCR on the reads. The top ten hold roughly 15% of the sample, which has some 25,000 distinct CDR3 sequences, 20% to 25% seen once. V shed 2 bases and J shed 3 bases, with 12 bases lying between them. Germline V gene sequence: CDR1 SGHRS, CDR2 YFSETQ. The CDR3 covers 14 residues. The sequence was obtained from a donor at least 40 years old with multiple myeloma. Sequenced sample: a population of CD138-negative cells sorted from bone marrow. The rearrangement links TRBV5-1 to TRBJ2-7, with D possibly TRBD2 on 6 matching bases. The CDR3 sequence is CASSFARRDYEQYF. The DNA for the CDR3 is TGCGCCAGCAGCTTTGCCCGGAGGGACTACGAGCAGTACTTC.